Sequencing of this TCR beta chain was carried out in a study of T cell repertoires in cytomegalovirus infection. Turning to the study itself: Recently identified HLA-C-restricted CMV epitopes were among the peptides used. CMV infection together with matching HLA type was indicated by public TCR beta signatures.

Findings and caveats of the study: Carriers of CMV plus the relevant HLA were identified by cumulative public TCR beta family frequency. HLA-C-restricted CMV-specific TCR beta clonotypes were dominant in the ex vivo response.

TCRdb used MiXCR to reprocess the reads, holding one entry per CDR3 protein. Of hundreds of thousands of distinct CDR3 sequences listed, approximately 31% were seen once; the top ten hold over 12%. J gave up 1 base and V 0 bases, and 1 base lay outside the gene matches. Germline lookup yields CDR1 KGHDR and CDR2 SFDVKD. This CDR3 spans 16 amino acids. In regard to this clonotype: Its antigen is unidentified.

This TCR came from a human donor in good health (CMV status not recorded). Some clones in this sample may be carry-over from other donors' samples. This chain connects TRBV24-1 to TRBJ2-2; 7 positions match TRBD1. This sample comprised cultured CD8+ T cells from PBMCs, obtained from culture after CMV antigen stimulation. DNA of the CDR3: TGTGCCACCAGTGATTTGAGACAGGGGAACACCGGGGAGCTGTTTTTT. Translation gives CATSDLRQGNTGELFF.